This T cell receptor (beta chain) was recorded in a study of blood T cell repertoires in COVID-19. Study-level background: The samples span acute and convalescent COVID-19 from the United States, Italy and Spain. Sample material is recorded as cDNA or gDNA derived from T cells, B-cell-depleted T cells, or PBMCs.

Trimming shortened V by 6 bases and J by 3 bases, and 9 bases separated the two germline ends. Germline assignment: CDR1 SNHLY and CDR2 FYNNEI. The CDR3 is 14 residues long. This clone has more than one count but fewer than ten. Methods used by the authors: Researchers report that nucleated cell counts were estimated from reference gene primer amplification. TCRdb's copy holds only in-frame clones and misses some; the assay was immunoSEQ multiplex PCR. V and J calls and clone size follow that table, whereas D and trimming were derived from the DNA. Of just under 300,000 clones listed, around 84% are singletons.

Material for sequencing was peripheral blood. The clonotype was recovered from a man between 65 and 79 years old with acute or convalescent COVID-19. The chain has TRBV2 and TRBJ1-6; D is unclear. CDR3 in DNA: TGTGCCAGCAGAACAGAATTCTATAATTCACCCCTCCACTTT. It specifies CASRTEFYNSPLHF.